The clone carrying this TCR beta chain was picked up a small number of times. Antigen: not known. V was pared by 5 bases and J by 2 bases, with 9 bases between. This CDR3 region has 13 residues. The data belong to a study of T-cell memory formation after mild COVID-19. Whole-study context: TCR clustering was largely donor specific. General study results and limits: Clones shrinking between day 15 and 85 showed a balanced CD4/CD8 split, and those that grew later tilted toward CD4+. Among clones peaking at day 37 in the second wave, SARS-CoV-2 specificity remained unconfirmed. Some clones that responded turned up in pre-infection memory, which suggests that cross-reactive memory joined in.

TCRdb called the 5' RACE reads again in MiXCR, with one record for every CDR3 protein. Among about 210,000 distinct CDR3 sequences listed, about 10% were seen once. This receptor was obtained from a man younger than 30 who had mild COVID-19 (a few samples of this study predate the infection). Cell type and time point are not known. Sequenced: PBMCs or a T cell subset sorted from them (not recorded which). J is TRBJ2-5 and V is TRBV12-3 or TRBV12-4, with D unclear. The CDR3 loop reads CASSGNSQETQYF. The DNA of the CDR3 is TGTGCCAGCAGTGGGAATTCTCAAGAGACCCAGTACTTC.